Included here is one T cell receptor (beta chain) sequence, with context. V gave up 1 base and J gave up 3 bases, with 10 bases separating them. The germline gives CDR1 MGHRA, CDR2 YSYEKL. The CDR3 has 15 amino acids. This sample was taken from a study of blood T cell repertoires in COVID-19. The participants were between roughly 18 and 100 years old and came from 24 US areas. Profiling relied on immunoSEQ multiplex PCR, and the TCRdb table lists in-frame clones only, not all of them. The data hold approximately 450,000 clones, with roughly 87% observed a single time. Source material: PBMCs or T cells enriched from blood (not recorded which). The chain recombines TRBV4-1 with TRBJ1-3; no firm D call. This receptor was obtained from a woman between 18 and 29 years old with acute COVID-19. In nucleotides, the CDR3 is TGCGCCAGCAGCCAAGGTCCCGGGAATGGAAACACCATATATTTT. Its protein product is CASSQGPGNGNTIYF.